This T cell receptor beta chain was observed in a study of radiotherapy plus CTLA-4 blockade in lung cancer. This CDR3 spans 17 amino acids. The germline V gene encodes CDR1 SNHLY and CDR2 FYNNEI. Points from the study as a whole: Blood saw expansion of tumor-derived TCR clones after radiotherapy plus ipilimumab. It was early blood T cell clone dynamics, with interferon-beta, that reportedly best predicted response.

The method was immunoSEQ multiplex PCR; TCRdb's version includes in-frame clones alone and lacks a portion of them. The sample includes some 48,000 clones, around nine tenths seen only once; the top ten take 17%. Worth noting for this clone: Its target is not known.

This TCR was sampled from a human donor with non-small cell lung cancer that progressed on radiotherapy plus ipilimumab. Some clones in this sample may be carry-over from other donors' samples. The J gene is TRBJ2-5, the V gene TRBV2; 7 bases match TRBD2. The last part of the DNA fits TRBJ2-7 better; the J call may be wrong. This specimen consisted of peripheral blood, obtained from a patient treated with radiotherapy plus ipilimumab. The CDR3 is CASSEARVVFGGDEQYF. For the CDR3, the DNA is TGTGCCAGCAGTGAAGCAAGAGTGGTCTTTGGGGGGGACGAGCAGTACTTC.